The 28 T cell receptor beta chains in this list originate from one sample, sequenced in a study of T cell repertoires in cytomegalovirus infection. TCRdb reprocessed the reads with MiXCR, giving one entry per CDR3 protein. The sample has approximately 750,000 distinct CDR3 sequences, 35% seen once; the top ten hold around 2.6%. The sequenced sample consisted of PBMCs. These TCRs come from a human donor in good health (CMV status not recorded). Some clones in this sample may be carry-over from other donors' samples.

The CDR3 DNA is TGTGCCAGCCAATTAACAGGGGACGGTCAGCCCCAGCATTTT. It yields the protein CASQLTGDGQPQHF. The chain is built from TRBV2 and TRBJ1-5; 7 positions agree with TRBD1. The CDR3 is made up of 14 amino acids. Germline V CDR1 and CDR2: SNHLY, FYNNEI. V lost 8 bases, J lost 6 bases, and 10 bases stayed unmatched.

This chain uses TRBV10-3 with TRBJ1-5, with a possible D match to TRBD1 (6 bases). Trimming removed 0 bases at V and 6 bases at J, with 15 bases between. In germline, CDR1 is ENHRY, CDR2 SYGVKD. The CDR3 is 16 residues long. The CDR3 DNA sequence: TGTGCCATCAGTGAGTCCCGGGGGCCCCAGGGTCAGCCCCAGCATTTT. It encodes CAISESRGPQGQPQHF.

This clonotype has more than one count but fewer than ten. The CDR3 coding sequence is TGCGCCAGCAGCCAAGTCCAGGGGCCCTCTTTGGATGGCTACACCTTC. As protein: CASSQVQGPSLDGYTF. This chain connects TRBV4-1 to TRBJ1-2; tentative D call: TRBD1 (6 bases). Germline CDR1 is MGHRA and CDR2 is YSYEKL. The CDR3 totals 16 residues. V was cut by 1 base and J by 6 bases, with 18 bases left in between.

There are many counts of this clonotype. The chain combines TRBV7-2 with TRBJ2-1; the D gene is possibly TRBD1 (6 bases). CDR3 length: 14 amino acids. V lost 5 bases to trimming and J lost 7 bases, with 15 bases between them. CDR1 is SGHTA, CDR2 FQGNSA, per germline. In nucleotides, the CDR3 is TGTGCCAGCAGCGCCCCTCCTCAGGGGAATGAGCAGTTCTTC. This gives the protein CASSAPPQGNEQFF.

This clonotype was counted only a few times. The chain joins TRBV28 to TRBJ1-1; D not certain. This CDR3 region has 16 residues. Germline loops: CDR1 MDHEN, CDR2 SYDVKM. Trimming removed 0 bases from V and 6 bases from J, with 17 bases in between. Here the CDR3 reads CASSLWGRQGLPEAFF. CDR3 in DNA: TGTGCCAGCAGTTTATGGGGTAGGCAAGGTCTGCCTGAAGCTTTCTTT.

This clonotype showed up just a few times. The chain couples TRBV11-1 to TRBJ2-7, with D tentatively TRBD2 (5 bases). This CDR3 contains 18 residues. The V gene's germline CDR1 is SGHAT and CDR2 FQDESV (reference sequence). Trimming took 0 bases from V and 2 from J, leaving 20 bases between them. CDR3 nucleotide sequence: TGTGCCAGCAGCTTAGCGGGCTCGGGCCGCCAGGAGGCCTACGAGCAGTACTTC. Its translation is CASSLAGSGRQEAYEQYF.

This rearrangement joins TRBV6-6 to TRBJ2-1; TRBD2 agrees at 9 bases. V gave up 2 bases and J gave up 3 bases; unmatched junction bases: 8. CDR3 length: 17 residues. CDR1 is MNHNY and CDR2 is SVGAGI in the germline V gene (reference sequence). This CDR3 reads CASSYEIAGDHYNEQFF. In nucleotides, the CDR3 is TGTGCCAGCAGTTACGAGATAGCGGGAGATCACTACAATGAGCAGTTCTTC.

Concerning this clonotype itself: Since a much larger clone is just one base distant, this may be a read error. The chain combines TRBV7-2 with TRBJ2-2; D is possibly TRBD1 (6 bases). Looked up from germline, CDR1 is SGHTA and CDR2 is FQGNSA. V lost 5 bases, J lost 0 bases, and 19 bases lay in between. The CDR3 loop spans 18 amino acids. The CDR3 spells CASSQGKGVEANTGELFF. CDR3 DNA sequence: TGTGCCAGCAGCCAGGGGAAAGGGGTCGAAGCGAACACCGGGGAGCTGTTTTTT.

The table lists this clonotype with a count of one. One end of the junction varies from germline; a read error may be responsible. This chain connects TRBV12-3 or TRBV12-4 to TRBJ2-7; perhaps TRBD1 as D (5 bases). This CDR3 is built from 12 residues. The CDR3, as DNA: TGTGCCAGCAGCCTTTCCCGGACACCTTCGAACTTC. It yields the protein CASSLSRTPSNF.

This chain joins TRBV25-1 and TRBJ2-3; D may correspond to TRBD1 or TRBD2 (6 bases each). V was trimmed by 1 base and J by 5 bases, leaving 13 bases between them. The germline CDR1 and CDR2 sequences are MGHDK and SYGVNS. The length of the CDR3 is 15 residues. The CDR3 sequence: CASSESGRGGDTQYF. The CDR3 bases are TGTGCCAGCAGTGAATCGGGCAGGGGAGGAGATACGCAGTATTTT.

This clonotype was seen only a few times. V usage is TRBV10-3 and J usage is TRBJ2-7, with D hard to call. Germline CDR1 reads ENHRY; CDR2 reads SYGVKD. This CDR3 spans 11 amino acids. The germline V and J ends were trimmed by 1 base and 3 bases, with 1 base remaining between them. This CDR3 reads CAISEFYEQYF. The CDR3 DNA is TGTGCCATCAGTGAGTTCTACGAGCAGTACTTC.

This sequence joins TRBV29-1 and TRBJ2-1; the D is unclear. Deletions cut 0 bases from V and 9 bases from J, with 9 bases between. Germline assignment: CDR1 SQVTM and CDR2 ANQGSEA. There are 12 residues in the CDR3. The CDR3: CSVEEGFAEQFF. In DNA form, the CDR3 reads TGCAGCGTTGAAGAGGGTTTTGCTGAGCAGTTCTTC.

This clonotype was seen more than once but under ten times. V is TRBV19 and J is TRBJ2-1; TRBD1 aligns across 9 bases. The J segment lost 2 bases and the V segment lost 1 base, leaving 6 bases of the junction unmatched. The germline V gene encodes CDR1 LNHDA and CDR2 SQIVND (reference sequence). The CDR3 length is 17 residues. CDR3 amino acids: CASSIGWGDRAYNEQFF. The CDR3 DNA is TGTGCCAGTAGTATAGGATGGGGGGACAGGGCCTACAATGAGCAGTTCTTC.

This clonotype has only a few counts. The chain carries TRBV29-1 and TRBJ2-1; D is perhaps TRBD2 (6 bases). The CDR3 length is 12 residues. V dropped 8 bases and J dropped 9 bases, with 17 bases sitting between them. Germline values: CDR1 SQVTM, CDR2 ANQGSEA. The CDR3: CSLVISGVEQFF. CDR3 sequence (DNA): TGCAGCCTAGTAATATCGGGAGTTGAGCAGTTCTTC.

This clonotype came up many times. This chain connects TRBV14 to TRBJ1-1; the D gene is possibly TRBD1 (6 bases). This CDR3 is 14 amino acids long. Trimming took off 2 bases at V and 3 bases at J, with 10 bases between the two ends. Germline V CDR1 and CDR2: SGHDN, FVKESK. CDR3 bases: TGTGCCAGCAGCCAATATAGACAGGACACTGAAGCTTTCTTT. This translates into CASSQYRQDTEAFF.

The rearrangement links TRBV27 to TRBJ1-6, with no clear D. The ends were cut back, 6 bases at V and 10 bases at J, with 19 bases in the middle. The CDR3 totals 15 residues. CDR1 is MNHEY, CDR2 SMNVEV, per germline (reference sequence). CDR3 sequence: CASSRTNGVRSPLHF. CDR3 nucleotides: TGTGCCAGCAGCCGCACGAATGGGGTTCGGTCACCCCTCCACTTT.

The chain is built from TRBV19 and TRBJ2-2, with D perhaps TRBD2 (5 bases). The CDR3 consists of 12 residues. Trimming stripped 7 bases from V and 6 bases from J, with 9 bases between. Germline assignment: CDR1 LNHDA and CDR2 SQIVND (reference sequence). The CDR3 DNA follows: TGTGCCAGTATGCAGAGGGCCGGGGAGCTGTTTTTT. Translating gives CASMQRAGELFF.

In this sample, this clonotype turned up a few times. V usage is TRBV7-6 and J usage is TRBJ2-1, with D possibly being TRBD1 (6 bases). V shed 5 bases and J shed 5 bases, with 22 bases lying between them. This CDR3 is built from 17 residues. The V gene's germline CDR1 is SGHVS and CDR2 FNYEAQ. DNA for the CDR3: TGTGCCAGCAGCCCCCTCCAGGGGCTCGGCCCCAACAATGAGCAGTTCTTC. Protein sequence: CASSPLQGLGPNNEQFF. The full variable domain, with the rest looked up from reference TRBV7-6 and TRBJ2-1, is GAGVSQSPRYKVTKRGQDVALRCDPISGHVSLYWYRQALGQGPEFLTYFNYEAQQDKSGLPNDRFSAERPEGSISTLTIQRTEQRDSAMYRCASSPLQGLGPNNEQFFGPGTRLTVL.

This clonotype was seen many times. The CDR3 sequence is CASSYLPGQTDEQYF. DNA of the CDR3: TGTGCCAGCAGCTATCTCCCGGGACAGACGGACGAGCAGTACTTC. The rearrangement joins TRBV7-2 to TRBJ2-7; 7 nucleotides agree with TRBD1. The ends lost 4 bases at V and 5 bases at J; junction bases unmatched: 11. CDR3 length: 15 residues. Germline lookup yields CDR1 SGHTA and CDR2 FQGNSA.

The chain is built from TRBV27 and TRBJ2-7; a weak D match, TRBD1 (5 bases). The V end was cut by 2 bases, the J end by 2 bases, with 13 bases between. The germline CDR1 and CDR2 sequences are MNHEY and SMNVEV (reference sequence). The CDR3 loop spans 15 amino acids. The CDR3 here is CASSLRWGGAYEQYF. The CDR3 nucleotides are TGTGCCAGCAGTTTAAGATGGGGCGGAGCCTACGAGCAGTACTTC.

This clonotype was picked up many times. The J gene is TRBJ1-5, the V gene TRBV12-3 or TRBV12-4, with D maybe TRBD1 (6 bases). This CDR3 region has 15 residues. Deletions cut 6 bases from V and 2 bases from J, with 14 bases between. As DNA, the CDR3 is TGTGCCAGCAGCTTGGGGGCAGGGGGCAATCAGCCCCAGCATTTT. Protein sequence: CASSLGAGGNQPQHF.

On this clonotype: Mismatch with germline at one junction end may stem from a read error. The CDR3 is CDSSAGQRNNSPLHF. DNA for the CDR3: TGTGACAGCAGTGCGGGACAGCGAAATAATTCACCCCTCCACTTT. V is TRBV12-3 or TRBV12-4 and J is TRBJ1-6; 7 positions match TRBD1. CDR3 size: 15 residues.

On this clonotype: The conserved closing phenylalanine or tryptophan is absent in this CDR3, likely reflecting a read error. The chain carries TRBV20-1 and TRBJ2-1; the match to TRBD2 covers 9 bases. Germline CDR1 DFQATT, CDR2 SNEGSKA (reference sequence). The CDR3 totals 15 residues. The J segment lost 3 bases and the V segment lost 6 bases, leaving 9 bases of the junction unmatched. The CDR3 sequence: CSAPHPLAGYNEQFL. DNA of the CDR3: TGCAGTGCCCCCCACCCACTAGCGGGCTACAATGAGCAGTTCTTA.

This clonotype was seen a handful of times. CDR3 sequence reads: CASSLRQGTTNTEAFF. As DNA, the CDR3 is TGTGCCAGCAGTCTAAGACAGGGAACAACGAACACTGAAGCTTTCTTT. The chain carries TRBV7-3 and TRBJ1-1; 7 nucleotides align to TRBD1. Germline lookup yields CDR1 SGHTA and CDR2 FQGTGA. V dropped 6 bases and J dropped 1; count of bases not matched to a gene: 11. There are 16 residues in the CDR3.

The chain links TRBV7-6 to TRBJ2-2; maybe TRBD2 (6 bases). Deletions cut 2 bases from V and 6 bases from J, with 19 bases between. The CDR3 totals 17 residues. CDR1 is SGHVS, CDR2 FNYEAQ, per germline. The DNA of the CDR3 is TGTGCCAGCAGCTTATATGGATCAGGGAGGTCCCCCGGGGAGCTGTTTTTT. Translating gives CASSLYGSGRSPGELFF.

The V gene is TRBV5-1, the J gene TRBJ1-1; weak D call: TRBD1 (6 bases). Germline V lookup: CDR1 SGHRS, CDR2 YFSETQ. This CDR3 comprises 17 residues. Trimming left V 0 bases short and J 1 base short, with 16 bases between. CDR3 DNA sequence: TGCGCCAGCAGCTTGGTTGGGGGGCGAGTTGCGAACACTGAAGCTTTCTTT. It translates to CASSLVGGRVANTEAFF.

This clonotype was counted many times. The chain recombines TRBV5-5 with TRBJ2-6; TRBD1 matches 8 bases. Germline-derived CDR1 and CDR2 are SGHKS and YYEKEE (reference sequence). The trim removed 2 bases at V and 0 bases at J, leaving 10 bases unmatched. This CDR3 has 19 residues. CDR3 region: CASSFAPGTGSSGANVLTF. The CDR3 DNA reads TGTGCCAGCAGCTTCGCCCCCGGGACAGGCAGCTCTGGGGCCAACGTCCTGACTTTC.

V and J are TRBV10-3 and TRBJ1-2, with 7 positions matching TRBD1. Germline CDR1 is ENHRY and CDR2 is SYGVKD. J was trimmed by 11 bases and V by 4 bases; bases with no gene match: 16. CDR3 length: 15 residues. The CDR3 region is CAISGGPGQQPSYTF. In nucleotides, the CDR3 is TGTGCCATCAGTGGGGGGCCGGGACAGCAGCCCAGTTACACCTTC.